This TCR beta chain was documented in a study of blood T cell repertoires in COVID-19. Study-wide context: T cells, B-cell-depleted T cells, or PBMCs supplied cDNA or gDNA.

The V gene end was trimmed by 4 bases and the J gene end by 8 bases; junction bases not matched to a gene: 5. The CDR3 contains 14 residues. Germline V gene lookup returns CDR1 SEHNR and CDR2 FQNEAQ (reference sequence). This clone showed up just a few times. Measured with immunoSEQ multiplex PCR; TCRdb has only the in-frame clones, and not every one. The repertoire holds 70,000 to 80,000 clones, with around nine tenths as singletons. The specimen sequenced was peripheral blood. This receptor was identified in a woman aged 60-75 years with acute or convalescent COVID-19. J is TRBJ1-6 and V is TRBV7-9; 7 bases align to TRBD1. The CDR3 bases are TGTGCCAGCAGCTCACAGGGGAGAGATTCACCCCTCCACTTT. This gives the protein CASSSQGRDSPLHF.